This T cell receptor (beta chain) came from a study of OX40 agonist ivuxolimab in advanced cancers. For the study at large: Ivuxolimab is an agonistic anti-OX40 (CD134) antibody, and patients were treated with it. Previous treatment with anti-PD-1, anti-PD-L1 or anti-CTLA-4 therapy was allowed; over 35% had received some. Study-wide findings and caveats: Clonal expansion was seen in CD4+ and CD8+ blood T cells by week 6 at 0.1 to 3.0 mg/kg.

Baseline, cycle 4 day 1, and cycle 7 day 1 were the blood sampling points. TCRdb's copy holds only in-frame clones and misses some; the assay was immunoSEQ multiplex PCR. This table holds approximately 58,000 clones, 79% found once. Germline V gene sequence: CDR1 DFQATT, CDR2 SNEGSKA (reference sequence). J gave up 8 bases and V 5 bases, and 4 bases lay outside the gene matches. This CDR3 has 11 residues. Of note for this clone: Its target is not known.

The sequenced sample was CD4+ or CD8+ T cells sorted from blood, obtained in a trial of the OX40 agonist ivuxolimab. The receptor comes from an adult with an advanced solid tumor such as melanoma, head and neck, liver or kidney cancer. J is TRBJ1-1 and V is TRBV20-1; 8 nucleotides align to TRBD1. The CDR3 is CSASQGAEAFF. The CDR3 bases are TGCAGTGCTTCTCAGGGGGCGGAAGCTTTCTTT.